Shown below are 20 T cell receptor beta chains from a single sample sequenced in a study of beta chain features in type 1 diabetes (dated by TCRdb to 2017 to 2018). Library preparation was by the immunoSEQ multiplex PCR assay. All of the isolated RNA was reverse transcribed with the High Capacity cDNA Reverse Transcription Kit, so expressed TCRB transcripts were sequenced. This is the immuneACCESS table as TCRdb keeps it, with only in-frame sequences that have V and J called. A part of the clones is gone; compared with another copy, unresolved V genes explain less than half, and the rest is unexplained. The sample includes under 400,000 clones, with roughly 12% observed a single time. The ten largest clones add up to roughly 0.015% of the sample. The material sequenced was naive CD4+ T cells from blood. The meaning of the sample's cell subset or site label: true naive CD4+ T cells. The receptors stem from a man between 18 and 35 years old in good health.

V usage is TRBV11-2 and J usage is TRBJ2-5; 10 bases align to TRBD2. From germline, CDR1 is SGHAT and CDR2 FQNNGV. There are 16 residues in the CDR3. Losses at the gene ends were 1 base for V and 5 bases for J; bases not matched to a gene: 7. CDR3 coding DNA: TGTGCCAGCAGCTTAGTTAGCGGGGGGCCCGCGGAGACCCAGTACTTC. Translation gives CASSLVSGGPAETQYF.

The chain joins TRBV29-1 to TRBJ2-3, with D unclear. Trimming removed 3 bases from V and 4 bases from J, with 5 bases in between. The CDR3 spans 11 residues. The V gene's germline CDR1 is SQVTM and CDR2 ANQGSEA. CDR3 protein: CSVDRSDTQYF. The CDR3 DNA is TGCAGCGTTGACCGGTCAGATACGCAGTATTTT.

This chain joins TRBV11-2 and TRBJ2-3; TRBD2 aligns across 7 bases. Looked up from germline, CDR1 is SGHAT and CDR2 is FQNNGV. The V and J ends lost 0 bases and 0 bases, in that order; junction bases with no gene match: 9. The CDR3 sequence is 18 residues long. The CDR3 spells CASSLDIGSGGSTDTQYF. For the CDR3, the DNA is TGTGCCAGCAGCTTAGATATCGGGTCGGGAGGAAGCACAGATACGCAGTATTTT.

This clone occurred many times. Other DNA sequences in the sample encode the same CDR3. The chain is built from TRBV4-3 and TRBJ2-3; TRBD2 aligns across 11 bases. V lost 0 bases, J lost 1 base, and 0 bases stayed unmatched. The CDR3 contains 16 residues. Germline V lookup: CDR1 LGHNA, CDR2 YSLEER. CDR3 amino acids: CASSQELAGGTDTQYF. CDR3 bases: TGCGCCAGCAGCCAAGAACTAGCGGGAGGCACAGATACGCAGTATTTT.

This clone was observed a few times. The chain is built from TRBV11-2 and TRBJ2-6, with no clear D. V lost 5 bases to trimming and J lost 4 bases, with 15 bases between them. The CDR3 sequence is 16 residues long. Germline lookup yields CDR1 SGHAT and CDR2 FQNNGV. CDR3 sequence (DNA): TGTGCCAGCAGCCCAGAGGCCTCGGCCGGGGCCAACGTCCTGACTTTC. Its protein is CASSPEASAGANVLTF.

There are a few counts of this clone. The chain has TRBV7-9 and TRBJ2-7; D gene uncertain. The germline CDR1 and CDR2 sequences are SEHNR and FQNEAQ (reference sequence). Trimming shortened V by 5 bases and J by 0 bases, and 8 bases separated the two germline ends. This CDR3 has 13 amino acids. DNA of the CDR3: TGTGCCAGCAGCCGAGAAAGCTCCTACGAGCAGTACTTC. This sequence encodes CASSRESSYEQYF.

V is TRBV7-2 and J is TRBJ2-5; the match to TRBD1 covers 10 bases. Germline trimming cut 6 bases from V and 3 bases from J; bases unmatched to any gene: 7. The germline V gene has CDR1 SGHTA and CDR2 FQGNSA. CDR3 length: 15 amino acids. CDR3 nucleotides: TGTGCCAGCAGACCACCGGGACAGGGGAAAGAGACCCAGTACTTC. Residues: CASRPPGQGKETQYF.

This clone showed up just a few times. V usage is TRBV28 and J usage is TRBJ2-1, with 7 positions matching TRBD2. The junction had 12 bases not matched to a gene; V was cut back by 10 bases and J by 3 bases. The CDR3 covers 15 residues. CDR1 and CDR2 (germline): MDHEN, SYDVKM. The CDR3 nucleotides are TGTGCCACCAGGGCGGCGGGAGCCTTCTACAATGAGCAGTTCTTC. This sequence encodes CATRAAGAFYNEQFF.

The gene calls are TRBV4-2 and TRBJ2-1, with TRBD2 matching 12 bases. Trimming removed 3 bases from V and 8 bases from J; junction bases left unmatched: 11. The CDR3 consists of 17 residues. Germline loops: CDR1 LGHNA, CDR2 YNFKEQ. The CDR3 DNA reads TGTGCCAGCAGCCAGGATACTAGCGGGAGGTTCAAAGATGAGCAGTTCTTC. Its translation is CASSQDTSGRFKDEQFF.

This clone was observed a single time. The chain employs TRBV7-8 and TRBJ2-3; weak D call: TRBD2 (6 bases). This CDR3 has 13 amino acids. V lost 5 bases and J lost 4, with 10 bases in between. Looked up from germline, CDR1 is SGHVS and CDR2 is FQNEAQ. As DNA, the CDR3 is TGTGCCAGCAGCAATCGGGACTCAGATACGCAGTATTTT. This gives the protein CASSNRDSDTQYF.

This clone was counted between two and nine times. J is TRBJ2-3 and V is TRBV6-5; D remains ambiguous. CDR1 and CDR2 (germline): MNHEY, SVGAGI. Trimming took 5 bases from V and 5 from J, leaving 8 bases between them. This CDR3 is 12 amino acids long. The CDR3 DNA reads TGTGCCAGCAGTCGTGACAAAGATACGCAGTATTTT. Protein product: CASSRDKDTQYF.

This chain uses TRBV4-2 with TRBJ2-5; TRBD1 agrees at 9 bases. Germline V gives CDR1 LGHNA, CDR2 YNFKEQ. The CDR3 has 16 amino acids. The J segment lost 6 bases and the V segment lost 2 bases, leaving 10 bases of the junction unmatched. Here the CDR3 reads CASSQIGDRGGKTQYF. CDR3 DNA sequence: TGTGCCAGCAGCCAAATTGGAGACAGGGGGGGAAAGACCCAGTACTTC.

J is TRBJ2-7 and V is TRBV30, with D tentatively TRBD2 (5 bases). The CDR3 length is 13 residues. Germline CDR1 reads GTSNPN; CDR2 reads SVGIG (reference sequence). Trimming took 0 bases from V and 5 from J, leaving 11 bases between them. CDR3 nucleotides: TGTGCCTGGAGTGTAAGAGGGATTCACGAGCAGTACTTC. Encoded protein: CAWSVRGIHEQYF.

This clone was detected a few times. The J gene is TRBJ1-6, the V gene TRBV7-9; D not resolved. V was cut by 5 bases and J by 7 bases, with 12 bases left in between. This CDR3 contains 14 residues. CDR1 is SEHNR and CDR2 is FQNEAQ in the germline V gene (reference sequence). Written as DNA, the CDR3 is TGTGCCAGCAGCCTCGAGCCCCGCAATTCACCCCTCCACTTT. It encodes CASSLEPRNSPLHF.

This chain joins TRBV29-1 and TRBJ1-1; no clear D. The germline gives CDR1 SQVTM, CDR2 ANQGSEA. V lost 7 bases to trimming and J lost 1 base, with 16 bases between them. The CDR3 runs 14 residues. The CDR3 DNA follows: TGCAGCGCTTCCGAAGTAGCAGAGAACACTGAAGCTTTCTTT. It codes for CSASEVAENTEAFF.

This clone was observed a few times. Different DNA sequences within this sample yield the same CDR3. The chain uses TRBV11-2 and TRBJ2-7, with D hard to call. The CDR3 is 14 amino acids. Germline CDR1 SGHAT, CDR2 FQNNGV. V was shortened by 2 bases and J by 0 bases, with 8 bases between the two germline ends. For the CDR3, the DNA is TGTGCCAGCAGCTTAAGTCAGGCCTCCTACGAGCAGTACTTC. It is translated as CASSLSQASYEQYF.

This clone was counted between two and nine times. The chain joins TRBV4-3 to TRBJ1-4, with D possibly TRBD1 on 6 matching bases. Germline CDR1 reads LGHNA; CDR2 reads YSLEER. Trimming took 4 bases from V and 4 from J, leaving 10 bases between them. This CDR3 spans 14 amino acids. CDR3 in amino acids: CASSRGQINEKLFF. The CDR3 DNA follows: TGCGCCAGCAGCCGCGGACAGATTAATGAAAAACTGTTTTTT.

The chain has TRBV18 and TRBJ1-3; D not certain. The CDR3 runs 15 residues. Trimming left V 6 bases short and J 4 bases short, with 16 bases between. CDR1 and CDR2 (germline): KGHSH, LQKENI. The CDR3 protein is CASSRSDLSGNTIYF. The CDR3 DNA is TGTGCCAGCTCTCGATCCGACTTATCCGGAAACACCATATATTTT.

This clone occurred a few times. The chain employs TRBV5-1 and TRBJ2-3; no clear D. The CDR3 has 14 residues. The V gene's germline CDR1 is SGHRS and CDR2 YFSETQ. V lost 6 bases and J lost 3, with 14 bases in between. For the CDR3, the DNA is TGCGCCAGCACCACCTCGGCTAGAACAGATACGCAGTATTTT. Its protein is CASTTSARTDTQYF.

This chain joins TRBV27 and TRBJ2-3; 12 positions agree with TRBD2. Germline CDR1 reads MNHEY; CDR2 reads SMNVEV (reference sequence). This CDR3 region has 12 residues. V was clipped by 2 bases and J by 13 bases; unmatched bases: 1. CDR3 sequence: CASSLLAGGEYF. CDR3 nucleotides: TGTGCCAGCAGTTTACTAGCGGGAGGGGAGTATTTT.